This T cell receptor (beta chain) was obtained from a study of shared clonotypes between healthy human individuals. Every subset's genomic DNA went evenly onto several immunoSEQ plates. Some clones are missing from TCRdb's copy, which holds only in-frame ones; the method was immunoSEQ multiplex PCR. The sample holds a few million clones, approximately 95% seen once. As for this clone: Its antigen is currently unknown.

V dropped 5 bases and J dropped 4; count of bases not matched to a gene: 9. CDR1 and CDR2 (germline): MNHEY, SVGAGI. The CDR3 totals 15 residues. Study-wide results and limits: Sequencing depth was expected to influence donor clonotype sharing.

The donor cohort consisted entirely of Caucasian adults residing in Nashville, Tennessee. Sequenced input: naive CD4+ T cells from PBMCs. Specified subset: CD45RA+ positively selected. The chain combines TRBV6-5 with TRBJ2-7, with 9 positions matching TRBD2. This receptor was obtained from a young man in good health. Some clones in this sample may be carry-over from other donors' samples. For the CDR3, the DNA is TGTGCCAGCAGTCGGGTAGCGGGAGATCCGTACGAGCAGTACTTC. It encodes CASSRVAGDPYEQYF.